This TCR beta chain was captured in a study of blood T cell repertoires in COVID-19. On the study more broadly: COVID-19 samples collected from the United States, Italy and Spain covered acute and convalescent phases.

Original processing methods: Estimates of nucleated cell counts were drawn from the amplification of reference gene primers. This table comes from immunoSEQ multiplex PCR, and its TCRdb copy is limited to in-frame clones, with some not included. V and J calls and clone size follow that table, whereas D and trimming were derived from the DNA. The sample includes 65,000 or so clones, 86% seen only once; the top ten take roughly 3.2%. This receptor was identified in a man between 45 and 60 years old with active COVID-19. The sequencing input was peripheral blood.

CDR3 sequence: CSTTTGVSDTQYF. CDR3 DNA: TGCAGCACCACGACAGGGGTGTCAGATACGCAGTATTTT. This chain uses TRBV29-1 with TRBJ2-3; 8 nucleotides line up with TRBD1. V lost 8 bases to trimming and J lost 4 bases; unmatched junction nucleotides: 8. There are 13 residues in the CDR3. The germline V gene has CDR1 SQVTM and CDR2 ANQGSEA.